This T cell receptor beta chain was recovered during a study of blood T cell repertoires in COVID-19. Data came from immunoSEQ multiplex PCR; TCRdb stores just in-frame clones and leaves some out. The table has 200,000 to 300,000 clones, around four fifths seen once. The CDR3 length is 14 residues. The germline V and J ends were trimmed by 5 bases and 1 base, with 11 bases remaining between them. Germline loops: CDR1 MNHEY, CDR2 SMNVEV (reference sequence). The receptor's source is a woman aged 55 to 70 with active or convalescent COVID-19. The sequenced sample was peripheral blood. The genes are TRBV27 and TRBJ2-5; a weak D match, TRBD2 (6 bases). The CDR3: CASSRPGLQETQYF. For the CDR3, the DNA is TGTGCCAGCAGTCGACCGGGACTCCAAGAGACCCAGTACTTC.